This T cell receptor beta chain comes out of a study of shared clonotypes between healthy human individuals. Study results and caveats: In contrast to clonotypes shared by all four donors, non-shared clonotypes had lower generation probabilities.

Germline lookup yields CDR1 SGHAT and CDR2 FQNNGV. This CDR3 is built from 13 residues. As regards this clone: What it recognizes is unknown. It may be a read error: a sequence one base away is much more abundant.

Measured with immunoSEQ multiplex PCR; TCRdb has only the in-frame clones, and not every one. This table has over a million clones, approximately 68% appearing once. There were only Caucasian adults among the donors, and all lived in Nashville, Tennessee. The chain uses TRBV11-2 and TRBJ1-1; D is unclear. The TCR originated in a man between 18 and 35 years old in good health. Sequencing input: memory CD4+ T cells sorted from blood. Subset: CD45RA-negative fraction. The CDR3 sequence: CVSSLELGTEAFF. CDR3 nucleotide sequence: TGTGTCAGCAGCTTAGAGTTAGGCACTGAAGCTTTCTTT.